These 14 T cell receptor beta chains came from one sample sequenced in a study of T cell clones after liver transplantation. The table came from immunoSEQ multiplex PCR; TCRdb's copy has only in-frame clones and leaves some out. Here the sample spans around 100,000 clones, about 81% being singletons. Sequenced material: CD4+ T cells from blood, taken approximately 4 years after liver transplant. These receptor sequences come from a human patient who received a liver transplant. Some T cells may have come from the graft donor.

The table lists this clone with a few counts. The rearrangement uses TRBV6-6 and TRBJ1-2, with D possibly being TRBD1 (5 bases). The CDR3 length is 14 residues. V was clipped by 5 bases and J by 4 bases, with 14 bases between them. Looked up from germline, CDR1 is MNHNY and CDR2 is SVGAGI (reference sequence). DNA for the CDR3: TGTGCCAGCAGTGAGTGGGGGGAAAGCTATGGCTACACCTTC. This gives the protein CASSEWGESYGYTF.

The chain employs TRBV6-5 and TRBJ2-4; TRBD2 agrees at 11 bases. The J segment lost 3 bases and the V segment lost 4 bases, leaving 2 bases of the junction unmatched. The CDR3 runs to 15 residues. Germline CDR1 is MNHEY and CDR2 is SVGAGI. The CDR3 region has the DNA TGTGCCAGCAGTTTTGGACTAGCGGGCAAAAACATTCAGTACTTC. Its protein is CASSFGLAGKNIQYF.

V usage is TRBV4-2 and J usage is TRBJ1-2; D gene uncertain. V was pared by 0 bases and J by 5 bases, with 19 bases between. CDR3 length equals 17 residues. Germline assignment: CDR1 LGHNA and CDR2 YNFKEQ. In DNA form, the CDR3 reads TGTGCCAGCAGCCAAGATCGGTCCGTGGCAATCCTATATGGCTACACCTTC. As protein: CASSQDRSVAILYGYTF.

This chain connects TRBV5-4 to TRBJ1-2; D possibly corresponds to TRBD1 (5 bases). V gave up 4 bases and J gave up 8 bases, with 12 bases separating them. This CDR3 comprises 12 residues. Germline values: CDR1 SGHNT, CDR2 YYREEE (reference sequence). The CDR3 bases are TGTGCCAGCAGCCGAGAGGGGTTAGGCTACACCTTC. It translates to CASSREGLGYTF.

This chain links TRBV6-5 with TRBJ2-3, with D uncertain. The germline V gene has CDR1 MNHEY and CDR2 SVGAGI. Trimming pared 3 bases from V and 5 bases from J, leaving 12 bases between. This CDR3 region has 14 residues. The CDR3 DNA follows: TGTGCCAGCAGTTATGGGCGGAATTTAGATACGCAGTATTTT. Translation gives CASSYGRNLDTQYF.

The rearrangement joins TRBV9 to TRBJ2-7; tentatively, D is TRBD2 (5 bases). The germline gives CDR1 SGDLS, CDR2 YYNGEE. V was trimmed by 4 bases and J by 3 bases, leaving 20 bases between them. This CDR3 is built from 16 residues. Here the CDR3 DNA reads TGTGCCAGCAGCATACGGGAACGCGAATCCTTCTACGAGCAGTACTTC. Its translation is CASSIRERESFYEQYF.

V gene TRBV6-5 combines with J gene TRBJ2-3; the D call may be TRBD1 or TRBD2 (6 bases each). The CDR3 sequence is 15 residues long. V lost 6 bases and J lost 1, with 14 bases in between. Germline CDR1 and CDR2: MNHEY and SVGAGI. This CDR3 reads CASSPMGGGTDTQYF. For the CDR3, the DNA is TGTGCCAGCAGCCCGATGGGGGGCGGCACAGATACGCAGTATTTT.

The rearrangement joins TRBV19 to TRBJ2-1, with a tentative D call TRBD2 (6 bases). The germline gives CDR1 LNHDA, CDR2 SQIVND (reference sequence). The CDR3 length is 15 residues. Trimming stripped 6 bases from V and 0 bases from J, with 12 bases between. CDR3 sequence: CASREGPNSYNEQFF. The CDR3 nucleotides are TGTGCCAGTAGGGAGGGACCGAACTCCTACAATGAGCAGTTCTTC. Looking up the rest from reference TRBV19 and TRBJ2-1 gives the full variable domain: DGGITQSPKYLFRKEGQNVTLSCEQNLNHDAMYWYRQDPGQGLRLIYYSQIVNDFQKGDIAEGYSVSREKKESFPLTVTSAQKNPTAFYLCASREGPNSYNEQFFGPGTRLTVL.

The chain links TRBV5-1 to TRBJ2-5; D not certain. In germline, CDR1 is SGHRS, CDR2 YFSETQ. V was trimmed by 6 bases and J by 2 bases, leaving 11 bases between them. This CDR3 contains 13 residues. The CDR3 loop is CASNDPVQETQYF. DNA of the CDR3: TGCGCCAGCAACGACCCCGTTCAAGAGACCCAGTACTTC.

The count of this clone is one. The CDR3 sequence: CASSLVPRGGSETQYF. CDR3 in DNA: TGTGCCAGCAGCTTAGTACCGCGGGGGGGGTCAGAGACCCAGTACTTC. The chain combines TRBV7-2 with TRBJ2-5; 9 bases match TRBD2. CDR3 length: 16 residues. Germline CDR1 reads SGHTA; CDR2 reads FQGNSA. Trimming removed 1 base from V and 4 bases from J; junction bases left unmatched: 7.

The chain employs TRBV9 and TRBJ1-3; the D gene is possibly TRBD1 (5 bases). The CDR3 totals 16 residues. The V end lost 1 base, the J end lost 8 bases, and 19 bases lay between the germline ends. Germline V CDR1 and CDR2: SGDLS, YYNGEE. The CDR3 DNA reads TGTGCCAGCAGCGTATATCCCGGAGGGGTGACGCACACCATATATTTT. It codes for CASSVYPGGVTHTIYF.

This chain connects TRBV7-9 to TRBJ2-7; 10 bases agree with TRBD2. The CDR3 loop spans 14 amino acids. The V gene's germline CDR1 is SEHNR and CDR2 FQNEAQ (reference sequence). The ends lost 1 base at V and 6 bases at J; junction bases unmatched: 3. The CDR3 nucleotides read TGTGCCAGCAGCTTAGGACTAGCGGGCGCCGAGCAGTACTTC. Translated: CASSLGLAGAEQYF.

The chain uses TRBV10-1 and TRBJ2-7; weak D call: TRBD1 (5 bases). There are 13 residues in the CDR3. Looked up from germline, CDR1 is WNHNN and CDR2 is SYGVQD (reference sequence). The V gene lost 8 bases and the J gene lost 0 bases, with 11 bases spanning the gap. CDR3 bases: TGCGCCAGCCAACAGGCGTTCTCCTACGAGCAGTACTTC. It translates to CASQQAFSYEQYF.

V gene TRBV11-2 combines with J gene TRBJ2-5, with D possibly matching TRBD2 (7 bases). CDR1 and CDR2 (germline): SGHAT, FQNNGV. The CDR3 is 16 amino acids. The V end was cut by 5 bases, the J end by 1 base, with 17 bases between. The CDR3 coding sequence is TGTGCCAGCAGCCCCGGGGGGCAGGCCATCCAAGAGACCCAGTACTTC. This gives the protein CASSPGGQAIQETQYF.